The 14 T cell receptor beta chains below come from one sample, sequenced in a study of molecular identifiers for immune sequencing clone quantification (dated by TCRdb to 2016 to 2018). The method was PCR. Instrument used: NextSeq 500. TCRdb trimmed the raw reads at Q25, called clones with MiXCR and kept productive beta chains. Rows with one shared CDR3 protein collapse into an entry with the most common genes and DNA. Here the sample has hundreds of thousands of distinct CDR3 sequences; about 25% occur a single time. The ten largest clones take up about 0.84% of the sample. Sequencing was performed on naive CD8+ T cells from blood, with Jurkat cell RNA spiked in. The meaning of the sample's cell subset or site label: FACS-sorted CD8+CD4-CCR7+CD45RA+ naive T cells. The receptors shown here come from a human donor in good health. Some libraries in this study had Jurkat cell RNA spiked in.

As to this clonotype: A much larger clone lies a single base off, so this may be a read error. Here the CDR3 DNA reads TGTGCCAGCAGTCCGACAGGGCCTCAAGAGACCCAGTGCTTC. Translating gives CASSPTGPQETQCF. The chain joins TRBV12-3 or TRBV12-4 to TRBJ2-5, with 7 bases that match TRBD1. CDR3 length equals 14 residues.

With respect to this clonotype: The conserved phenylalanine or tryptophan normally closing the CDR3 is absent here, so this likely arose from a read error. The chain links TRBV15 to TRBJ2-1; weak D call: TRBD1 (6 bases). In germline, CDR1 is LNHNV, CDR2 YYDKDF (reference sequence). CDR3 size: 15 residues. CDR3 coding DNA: TGTGCCACCAGCAGTGACAGGCATTCCTACAATAAGCAGTTCATC. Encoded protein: CATSSDRHSYNKQFI.

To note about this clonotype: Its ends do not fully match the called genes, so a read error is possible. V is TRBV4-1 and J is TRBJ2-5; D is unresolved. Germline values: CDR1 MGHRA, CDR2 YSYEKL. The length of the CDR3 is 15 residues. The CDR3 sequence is CAGSQTDLTEETQYF. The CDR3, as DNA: TGCGCCGGCAGCCAGACCGACCTAACCGAAGAGACCCAGTACTTC.

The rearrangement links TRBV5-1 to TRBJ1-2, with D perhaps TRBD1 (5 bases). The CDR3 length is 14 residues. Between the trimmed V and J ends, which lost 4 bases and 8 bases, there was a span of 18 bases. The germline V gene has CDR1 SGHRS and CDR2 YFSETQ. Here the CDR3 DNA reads TGCGCCAGCAGCCCCCGGGACGGCTTATGGGGCTACACCTTC. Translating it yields CASSPRDGLWGYTF. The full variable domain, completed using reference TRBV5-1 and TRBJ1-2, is KAGVTQTPRYLIKTRGQQVTLSCSPISGHRSVSWYQQTPGQGLQFLFEYFSETQRNKGNFPGRFSGRQFSNSRSEMNVSTLELGDSALYLCASSPRDGLWGYTFGSGTRLTVV.

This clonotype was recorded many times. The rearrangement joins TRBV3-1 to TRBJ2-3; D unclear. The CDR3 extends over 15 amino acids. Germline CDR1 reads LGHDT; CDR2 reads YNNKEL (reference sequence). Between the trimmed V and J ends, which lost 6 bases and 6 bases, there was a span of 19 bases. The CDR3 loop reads CASRPELRISDTQYF. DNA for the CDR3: TGTGCCAGCAGACCCGAACTGAGGATTTCGGATACGCAGTATTTT.

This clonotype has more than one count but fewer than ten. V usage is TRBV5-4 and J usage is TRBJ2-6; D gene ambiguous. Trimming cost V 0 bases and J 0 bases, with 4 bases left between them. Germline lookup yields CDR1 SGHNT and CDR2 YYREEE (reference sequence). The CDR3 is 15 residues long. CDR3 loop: CASSLADSGANVLTF. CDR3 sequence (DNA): TGTGCCAGCAGCTTGGCGGACTCTGGGGCCAACGTCCTGACTTTC.

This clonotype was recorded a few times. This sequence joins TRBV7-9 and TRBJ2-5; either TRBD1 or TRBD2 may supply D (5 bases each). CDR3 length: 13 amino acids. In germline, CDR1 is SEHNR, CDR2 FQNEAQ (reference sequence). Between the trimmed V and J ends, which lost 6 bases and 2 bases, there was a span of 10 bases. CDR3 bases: TGTGCCAGCAGGAGTGGGGGACAAGAGACCCAGTACTTC. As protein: CASRSGGQETQYF.

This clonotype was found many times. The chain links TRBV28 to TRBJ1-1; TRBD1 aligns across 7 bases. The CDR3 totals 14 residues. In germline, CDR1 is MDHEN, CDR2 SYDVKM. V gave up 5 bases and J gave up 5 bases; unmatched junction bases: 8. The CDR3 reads CASSPRTGATEAFF. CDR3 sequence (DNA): TGTGCCAGCAGTCCCAGGACAGGAGCAACTGAAGCTTTCTTT. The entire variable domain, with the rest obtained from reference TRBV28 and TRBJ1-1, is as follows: DVKVTQSSRYLVKRTGEKVFLECVQDMDHENMFWYRQDPGLGLRLIYFSYDVKMKEKGDIPEGYSVSREKKERFSLILESASTNQTSMYLCASSPRTGATEAFFGQGTRLTVV.

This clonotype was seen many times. CDR3 coding DNA: TGTGCCAGCAACACACAGGGGTCTGGCACTGAAGCTTTCTTT. Residues: CASNTQGSGTEAFF. The V call is TRBV6-5, the J call TRBJ1-1; 7 bases agree with TRBD1. Looked up from germline, CDR1 is MNHEY and CDR2 is SVGAGI. V shed 7 bases and J 4 bases; nucleotides not matched to a gene: 9. The CDR3 extends over 14 amino acids.

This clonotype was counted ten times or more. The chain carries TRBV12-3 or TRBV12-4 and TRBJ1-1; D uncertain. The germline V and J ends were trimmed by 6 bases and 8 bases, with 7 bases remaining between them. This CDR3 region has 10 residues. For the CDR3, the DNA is TGTGCCAGCAGCATAACGGAAGCTTTCTTT. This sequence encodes CASSITEAFF.

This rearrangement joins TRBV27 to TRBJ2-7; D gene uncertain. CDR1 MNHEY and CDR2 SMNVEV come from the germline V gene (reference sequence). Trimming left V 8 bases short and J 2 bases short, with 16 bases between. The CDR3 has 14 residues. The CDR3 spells CASRIEEQTYEQYF. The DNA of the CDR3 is TGTGCCAGCCGGATCGAAGAACAGACCTACGAGCAGTACTTC.

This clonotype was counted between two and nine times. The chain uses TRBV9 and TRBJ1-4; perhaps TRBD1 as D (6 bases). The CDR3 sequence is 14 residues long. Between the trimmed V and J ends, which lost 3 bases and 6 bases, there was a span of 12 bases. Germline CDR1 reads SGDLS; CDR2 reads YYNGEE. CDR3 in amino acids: CASSAPSGDEKLFF. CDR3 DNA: TGTGCCAGCAGCGCCCCGTCAGGGGATGAAAAACTGTTTTTT.

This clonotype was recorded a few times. As DNA, the CDR3 is TGTGCCAGCAGGGTTGGGCTCGAGCAGTACTTC. Translation: CASRVGLEQYF. J is TRBJ2-7 and V is TRBV2; D not certain. Trimming pared 6 bases from V and 6 bases from J, leaving 9 bases between. CDR1 and CDR2 from the germline V gene are SNHLY and FYNNEI. CDR3 length: 11 amino acids. The whole variable domain, filled in from reference TRBV2 and TRBJ2-7, reads EPEVTQTPSHQVTQMGQEVILRCVPISNHLYFYWYRQILGQKVEFLVSFYNNEISEKSEIFDDQFSVERPDGSNFTLKIRSTKLEDSAMYFCASRVGLEQYFGPGTRLTVT.

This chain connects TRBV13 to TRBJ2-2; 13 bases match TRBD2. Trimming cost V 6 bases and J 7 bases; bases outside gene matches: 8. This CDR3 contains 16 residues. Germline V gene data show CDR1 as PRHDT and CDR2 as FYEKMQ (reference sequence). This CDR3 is CASRTSGRARHGELFF. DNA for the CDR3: TGTGCCAGCAGAACTAGCGGGAGGGCCAGGCACGGGGAGCTGTTTTTT.